This T cell receptor beta chain comes out of a study of T cell changes during pregnancy in multiple sclerosis. This CDR3 is 20 amino acids long. Germline V gives CDR1 SGHVS, CDR2 FNYEAQ. J was trimmed by 8 bases and V by 0 bases; bases with no gene match: 16. The assay was immunoSEQ multiplex PCR, and TCRdb's table has in-frame clones only and misses some. The sample consists of 85,000 to 100,000 clones, around 93% of them appearing once. This clone has more than one count but fewer than ten. This TCR was recovered from a female donor with multiple sclerosis, enrolled in a pregnancy study. The rearrangement joins TRBV7-6 to TRBJ1-6, with 10 bases identical to TRBD1. The material sequenced was peripheral blood, taken before pregnancy. The CDR3 loop is CASSLAPRTGGRGEDSPLHF. Here the CDR3 DNA reads TGTGCCAGCAGCTTAGCGCCTAGGACAGGGGGAAGGGGTGAGGATTCACCCCTCCACTTT.